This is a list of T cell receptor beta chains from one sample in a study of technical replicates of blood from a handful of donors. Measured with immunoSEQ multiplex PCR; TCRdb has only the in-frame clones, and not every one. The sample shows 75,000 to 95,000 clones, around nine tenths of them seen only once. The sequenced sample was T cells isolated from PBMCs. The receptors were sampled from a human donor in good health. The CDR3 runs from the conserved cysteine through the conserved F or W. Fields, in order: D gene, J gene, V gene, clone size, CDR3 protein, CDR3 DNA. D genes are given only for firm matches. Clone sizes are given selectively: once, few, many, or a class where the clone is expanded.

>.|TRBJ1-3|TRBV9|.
CASSVSGLSGNTIYF
TGTGCCAGCAGCGTATCGGGTCTCTCTGGAAACACCATATATTTT
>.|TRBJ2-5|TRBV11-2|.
CASSQGYGEETQYF
TGTGCCAGCAGCCAAGGATATGGGGAGGAAACCCAGTACTTC
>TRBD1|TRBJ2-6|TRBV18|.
CASSPQTGDGSGANVLTF
TGTGCCAGCTCACCACAGACAGGGGATGGCTCTGGGGCCAACGTCCTGACTTTC
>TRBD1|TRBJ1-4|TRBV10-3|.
CAISESRQGDEKLFF
TGTGCCATCAGTGAGTCCCGACAGGGGGATGAAAAACTGTTTTTT
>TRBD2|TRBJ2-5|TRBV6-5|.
CASTPLAEETQYF
TGTGCCAGCACCCCTCTAGCGGAAGAGACCCAGTACTTC
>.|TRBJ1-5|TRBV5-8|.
CASSRRLNQPQHF
TGTGCCAGCAGCAGGAGGCTCAATCAGCCCCAGCATTTT
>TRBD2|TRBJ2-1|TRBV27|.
CATNASGRRNEQFF
TGTGCCACCAACGCTAGCGGGAGAAGGAATGAGCAGTTCTTC
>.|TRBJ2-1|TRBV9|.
CASSARTVYNEQFF
TGTGCCAGCAGCGCCCGGACAGTCTACAATGAGCAGTTCTTC
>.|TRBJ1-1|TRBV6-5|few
CASRRPNTEAFF
TGTGCCAGCAGGCGGCCGAACACTGAAGCTTTCTTT
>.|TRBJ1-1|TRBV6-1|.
CASTLEGPNTEAFF
TGTGCCAGCACCCTGGAGGGACCGAACACTGAAGCTTTCTTT
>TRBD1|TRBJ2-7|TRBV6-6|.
CASSSGGASAEQYF
TGTGCCAGCAGCTCAGGGGGCGCATCGGCTGAGCAGTACTTC
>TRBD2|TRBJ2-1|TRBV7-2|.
CASSLANSGGEQFF
TGTGCCAGCAGCTTAGCCAATAGCGGGGGTGAGCAGTTCTTC
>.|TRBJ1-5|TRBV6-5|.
CASQPTREVQPQHF
TGTGCCAGCCAACCGACCAGGGAGGTTCAGCCCCAGCATTTT
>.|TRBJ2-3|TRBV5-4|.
CASKNSFTDTQYF
TGTGCCAGCAAGAACAGCTTCACAGATACGCAGTATTTT
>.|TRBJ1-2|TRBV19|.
CASEGDWGIYGYTF
TGTGCCAGTGAAGGGGACTGGGGGATCTATGGCTACACCTTC
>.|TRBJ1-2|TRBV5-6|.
CASSYGGTDGYTF
TGTGCCAGCAGCTACGGGGGGACCGATGGCTACACCTTC
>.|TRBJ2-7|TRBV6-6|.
CASSYPGSYEQYF
TGTGCCAGCAGTTACCCGGGGAGCTACGAGCAGTACTTC
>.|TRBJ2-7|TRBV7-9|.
CASSSFDSSYEQYF
TGTGCCAGCAGCTCCTTCGACAGTTCCTACGAGCAGTACTTC
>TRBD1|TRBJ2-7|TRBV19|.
CASSTGTGGYEQYF
TGTGCCAGTAGTACCGGGACAGGGGGATACGAGCAGTACTTC
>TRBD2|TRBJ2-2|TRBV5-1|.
CASSFSGANTGELFF
TGCGCCAGCAGCTTCAGCGGGGCGAACACCGGGGAGCTGTTTTTT
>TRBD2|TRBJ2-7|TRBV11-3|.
CASSPHSGSSYEQYF
TGTGCCAGCAGCCCCCACAGCGGGAGCTCCTACGAGCAGTACTTC
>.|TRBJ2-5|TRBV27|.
CASSLSIGGEETQYF
TGTGCCAGCAGTTTATCGATAGGGGGAGAAGAGACCCAGTACTTC
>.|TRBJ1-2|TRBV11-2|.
CASSLVRLDSPNYGYTF
TGTGCCAGCAGCTTAGTCCGTCTGGACAGCCCTAACTATGGCTACACCTTC
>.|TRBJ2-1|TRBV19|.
CASSIDWGRTRDNEQFF
TGTGCCAGTAGTATCGATTGGGGGCGGACGCGGGACAATGAGCAGTTCTTC